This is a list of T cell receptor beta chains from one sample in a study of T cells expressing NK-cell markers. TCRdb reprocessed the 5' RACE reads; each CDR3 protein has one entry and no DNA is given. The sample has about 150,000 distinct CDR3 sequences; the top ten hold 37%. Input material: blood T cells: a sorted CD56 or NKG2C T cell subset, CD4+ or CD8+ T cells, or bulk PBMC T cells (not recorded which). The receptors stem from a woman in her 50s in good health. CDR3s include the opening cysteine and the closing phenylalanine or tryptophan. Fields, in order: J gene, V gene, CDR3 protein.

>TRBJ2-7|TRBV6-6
CASSPGWGYEQYF
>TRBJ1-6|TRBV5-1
CASSLAGTGDGNSPLHF
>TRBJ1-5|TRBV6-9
CASDRRNQPQHF
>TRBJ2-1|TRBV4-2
CASSQDLGGEQFF
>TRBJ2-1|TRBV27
CASSFQRWSSYNEQFF
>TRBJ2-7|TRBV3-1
CASSQFRAYEQYF
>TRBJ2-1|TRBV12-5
CASGGLTGAHNEQFF
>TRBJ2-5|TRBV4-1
CASSLTLQGRQETQYF
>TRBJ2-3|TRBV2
CASRFPVLAGDTDTQYF
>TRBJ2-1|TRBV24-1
CATSDRTSGTSNEQFF
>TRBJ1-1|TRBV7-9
CASSSDRGHNTEAFF
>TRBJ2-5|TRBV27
CASGALIQGVETQYF
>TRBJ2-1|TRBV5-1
CASSLVGTSGFTDEQFF
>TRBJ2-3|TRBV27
CASSSPLSEGVLADTQYF
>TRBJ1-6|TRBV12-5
CASGLDPGQYNSPLHF
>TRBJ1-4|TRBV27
CASSLLSYRDEKLFF
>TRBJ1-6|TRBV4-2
CASSPRTGDMPPLHF